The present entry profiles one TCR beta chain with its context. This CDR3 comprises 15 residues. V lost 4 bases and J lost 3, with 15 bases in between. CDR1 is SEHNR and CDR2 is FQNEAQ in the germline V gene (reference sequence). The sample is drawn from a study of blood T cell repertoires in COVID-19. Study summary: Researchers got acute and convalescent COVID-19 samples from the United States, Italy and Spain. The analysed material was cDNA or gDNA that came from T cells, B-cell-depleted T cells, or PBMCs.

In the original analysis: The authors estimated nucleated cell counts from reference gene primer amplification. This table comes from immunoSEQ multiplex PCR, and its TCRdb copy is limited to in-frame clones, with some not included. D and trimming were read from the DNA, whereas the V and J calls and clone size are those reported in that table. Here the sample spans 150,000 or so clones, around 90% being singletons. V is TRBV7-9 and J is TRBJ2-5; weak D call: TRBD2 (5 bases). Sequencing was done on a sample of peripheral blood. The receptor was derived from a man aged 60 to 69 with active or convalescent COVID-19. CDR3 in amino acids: CASSSQPSAEETQYF. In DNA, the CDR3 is TGTGCCAGCAGCTCCCAACCCTCAGCGGAAGAGACCCAGTACTTC.